The 4 T cell receptor beta chains given below trace back to one sample, sequenced in a study of T cells in narcolepsy. Only in-frame clones appear in the TCRdb table, and some are missing; sequencing was by immunoSEQ multiplex PCR. The repertoire holds more than 25,000 clones, with roughly 78% as singletons. Sequenced sample: memory (CD45RA-) CD4+ T cells from blood. The source is a human donor in good health.

The gene calls are TRBV5-6 and TRBJ2-3, with a weak D call TRBD1 (6 bases). The CDR3 loop spans 15 amino acids. Per the germline V gene, CDR1 is SGHDT and CDR2 is YYEEEE. Trimming removed 0 bases from V and 3 bases from J, with 11 bases in between. CDR3 in DNA: TGTGCCAGCAGCTTGGTGGGGGCCGGGACAGATACGCAGTATTTT. Amino acids: CASSLVGAGTDTQYF.

V gene TRBV4-1 combines with J gene TRBJ2-1, with 10 bases fitting TRBD2. Trimming took 5 bases from V and 9 from J; bases not matched to a gene: 13. Germline assignment: CDR1 MGHRA and CDR2 YSYEKL. This CDR3 spans 16 amino acids. The CDR3 coding sequence is TGCGCCAGCAGCACCTGGCCGAGCGGGAGGGGAGGTGAGCAGTTCTTC. Amino acid sequence: CASSTWPSGRGGEQFF.

This clone was seen a few times. The rearrangement uses TRBV4-1 and TRBJ1-1; no clear D. Germline-derived CDR1 and CDR2 are MGHRA and YSYEKL. Trimming cost V 4 bases and J 6 bases, with 12 bases left between them. CDR3 length: 13 residues. CDR3 loop: CASSLQGPAEAFF. The CDR3 region has the DNA TGCGCCAGCAGCCTCCAAGGGCCGGCTGAAGCTTTCTTT.

V gene TRBV10-2 combines with J gene TRBJ2-1; 8 nucleotides match TRBD2. The CDR3 extends over 15 amino acids. Unmatched junction bases numbered 11, after V lost 5 bases and J lost 8 bases. The germline CDR1 and CDR2 sequences are WSHSY and SAAADI. The CDR3 loop reads CASSNGRGNNDEQFF. The CDR3 DNA sequence: TGCGCCAGCAGTAACGGGAGGGGGAATAACGATGAGCAGTTCTTC.